Listed here are 18 T cell receptor beta chains from one sample, sequenced in a study of T cells in narcolepsy (dated by TCRdb to 2017 to 2018). Their antigen targets remain unknown. The library was generated by the immunoSEQ multiplex PCR assay. TCRdb limited this immuneACCESS table to in-frame rearrangements with V and J called. A share of clones is missing; checked studies link under half to unresolved V genes, and the rest is unexplained. In this sample the table shows 2,500 to 3,000 clones, about 27% of which occur a single time. The top ten clones comprise about 4.6% of the sample. Sequencing was carried out using cultured CD4+ T cells from cerebrospinal fluid. These receptors came from a human donor with narcolepsy.

J is TRBJ2-3 and V is TRBV29-1; possibly TRBD2 for D (6 bases). This CDR3 is built from 15 residues. Trimming left V 7 bases short and J 5 bases short, with 22 bases between. Looked up from germline, CDR1 is SQVTM and CDR2 is ANQGSEA. The CDR3, as DNA: TGCAGCGCAGAGGCCGGGACTCCCCCCGGAGATACGCAGTATTTT. This gives the protein CSAEAGTPPGDTQYF.

Relative to its sample, this clone is medium-sized. V is TRBV10-3 and J is TRBJ1-1, with D unclear. The CDR3 totals 11 residues. V dropped 2 bases and J dropped 5 bases, with 3 bases sitting between them. Germline V gene data show CDR1 as ENHRY and CDR2 as SYGVKD. The CDR3 DNA sequence: TGTGCCATCAGTGAGAGGACTGAAGCTTTCTTT. It translates to CAISERTEAFF.

The chain has TRBV11-3 and TRBJ2-7; possibly TRBD1 or TRBD2 for D (5 bases each). Germline V gene sequence: CDR1 SGHNT, CDR2 YENEEA. V dropped 3 bases and J dropped 2 bases, with 23 bases sitting between them. The CDR3 is made up of 18 amino acids. This CDR3 reads CASSFRPTGTATPYEQYF. CDR3 sequence (DNA): TGTGCCAGCAGCTTTAGGCCCACCGGGACCGCTACTCCCTACGAGCAGTACTTC.

This rearrangement joins TRBV5-6 to TRBJ1-5; tentatively, D is TRBD1 (5 bases). CDR1 SGHDT and CDR2 YYEEEE come from the germline V gene. Trimming took off 2 bases at V and 7 bases at J, with 13 bases between the two ends. The CDR3 is 14 residues long. The CDR3 DNA reads as TGTGCCAGCAGCTTAAGGGTCGCAGGGCAGCCCCAGCATTTT. Its protein product is CASSLRVAGQPQHF.

This chain joins TRBV27 and TRBJ1-6, with a possible D match to TRBD1 (6 bases). CDR1 is MNHEY, CDR2 SMNVEV, per germline (reference sequence). Trimming cost V 5 bases and J 11 bases, with 16 bases left between them. This CDR3 comprises 14 residues. CDR3 nucleotide sequence: TGTGCCAGCAGTATCTCGGGGGGGCCTACACCCCTCCACTTT. Encoded protein: CASSISGGPTPLHF.

The chain carries TRBV2 and TRBJ2-5, with 10 positions matching TRBD2. In germline, CDR1 is SNHLY, CDR2 FYNNEI. The CDR3 is made up of 16 amino acids. The V gene end was trimmed by 1 base and the J gene end by 2 bases; junction bases not matched to a gene: 4. CDR3 coding DNA: TGTGCCAGCAGTGAAGTGTGGACTAGCGGACAAGAGACCCAGTACTTC. Its protein product is CASSEVWTSGQETQYF.

The chain links TRBV21-1 to TRBJ2-4; the table's D call, TRBD1, was not checked against the DNA. TRBV21-1 is given as a pseudogene. This CDR3 spans 17 amino acids. The CDR3 here is CASRWFIVQQRKNIQYF. The CDR3, as DNA: TGTGCCAGCAGATGGTTTATAGTACAGCAAAGAAAAAACATTCAGTACTTC.

The V call is TRBV1, the J call TRBJ1-1. TRBV1 is a recognized pseudogene. The CDR3 contains 17 residues. The CDR3 reads CTSSQDGVSGGLLWAFF. In DNA, the CDR3 is TGCACCAGCAGCCAAGATGGCGTGAGCGGGGGGCTGTTGTGGGCTTTCTTT.

The chain is built from TRBV25-1 and TRBJ2-3; 9 bases fit TRBD2. V gave up 11 bases and J gave up 2 bases; unmatched junction bases: 11. CDR1 MGHDK and CDR2 SYGVNS come from the germline V gene. There are 15 residues in the CDR3. This chain's CDR3 is CASTAGGLYTDTQYF. DNA for the CDR3: TGTGCCTCAACTGCGGGGGGGCTTTACACAGATACGCAGTATTTT.

CDR3: CASSFLTGATTSTDTQYF. For the CDR3, the DNA is TGCGCCAGCAGCTTTCTGACAGGGGCTACAACTAGCACAGATACGCAGTATTTT. The rearrangement links TRBV5-1 to TRBJ2-3; 8 bases agree with TRBD1. The CDR3 loop spans 18 amino acids. Germline CDR1 and CDR2: SGHRS and YFSETQ. V lost 2 bases, J lost 0 bases, and 11 bases stayed unmatched.

This clone was picked up a small number of times. The V and J genes are TRBV11-2 and TRBJ2-2, with 9 bases that match TRBD2. This CDR3 has 20 amino acids. The germline gives CDR1 SGHAT, CDR2 FQNNGV. J gave up 4 bases and V 0 bases, and 15 bases lay outside the gene matches. CDR3 amino acids: CASSLEFSRGGGGITGELFF. The CDR3 DNA reads TGTGCCAGCAGCTTAGAATTCTCGCGGGGGGGCGGCGGTATCACCGGGGAGCTGTTTTTT.

The rearrangement joins TRBV11-2 to TRBJ2-3; 10 nucleotides match TRBD2. The CDR3 has 15 amino acids. J lost 7 bases, V lost 3 bases, and 7 bases had no gene match. CDR1 and CDR2 (germline): SGHAT, FQNNGV. The CDR3 loop reads CASSFEAGGPHTQYF. The CDR3, as DNA: TGTGCCAGCAGCTTTGAAGCGGGGGGGCCACATACGCAGTATTTT.

This clone qualifies as medium-sized (0.01 to 0.1%). The V call is TRBV7-9, the J call TRBJ1-4; 7 nucleotides align to TRBD1. CDR1 and CDR2 from the germline V gene are SEHNR and FQNEAQ (reference sequence). After removal of 4 bases from V and 8 bases from J, the junction contained 7 bases not matched to a gene. CDR3 length: 14 amino acids. The CDR3 nucleotides read TGTGCCAGCAGCTCTAGGGGGCGCGTGGAAAAACTGTTTTTT. Translated: CASSSRGRVEKLFF.

The J gene is TRBJ1-2, the V gene TRBV6-8; the match to TRBD1 covers 8 bases. This CDR3 comprises 14 residues. After removal of 0 bases from V and 7 bases from J, the junction contained 4 bases not matched to a gene. Germline CDR1 MNHGY, CDR2 SAAAGT. CDR3 bases: TGTGCCAGCAGTTACTCGCAGGGGGCAAGTGGCTACACCTTC. Translation: CASSYSQGASGYTF.

This clone was observed a few times. Different DNA sequences within this sample yield the same CDR3. The chain joins TRBV7-2 to TRBJ1-2; 7 bases line up with TRBD1. CDR3 length: 15 amino acids. Losses at the gene ends were 1 base for V and 8 bases for J; bases not matched to a gene: 10. Germline V gene data show CDR1 as SGHTA and CDR2 as FQGNSA. The CDR3 loop reads CASSLDRGLRGGYTF. CDR3 sequence (DNA): TGTGCCAGCAGCTTAGATAGGGGGCTGCGAGGGGGCTACACCTTC.

The chain combines TRBV7-2 with TRBJ2-1, with D unresolved. V dropped 5 bases and J dropped 6 bases, with 11 bases sitting between them. The CDR3 is 13 amino acids. Germline CDR1 SGHTA, CDR2 FQGNSA. CDR3 nucleotide sequence: TGTGCCAGCAGCCAAGATATGGTCAATGAGCAGTTCTTC. It codes for CASSQDMVNEQFF.

This clone came up a few times. V usage is TRBV2 and J usage is TRBJ1-1, with D hard to call. V shed 6 bases and J shed 7 bases, with 15 bases lying between them. The CDR3 has 13 residues. Per the germline V gene, CDR1 is SNHLY and CDR2 is FYNNEI. The CDR3 is CASRVRAEGEAFF. DNA of the CDR3: TGTGCCAGCAGGGTCCGGGCTGAGGGTGAAGCTTTCTTT.

This clone was observed a handful of times. The chain uses TRBV5-1 and TRBJ1-6; weak D call: TRBD1 (6 bases). The germline V and J ends were trimmed by 0 bases and 11 bases, with 18 bases remaining between them. Germline CDR1 and CDR2: SGHRS and YFSETQ. The length of the CDR3 is 16 residues. DNA for the CDR3: TGCGCCAGCAGCTTGGTGCGGGGGGCCGATCGGGCACCCCTCCACTTT. Translation gives CASSLVRGADRAPLHF.